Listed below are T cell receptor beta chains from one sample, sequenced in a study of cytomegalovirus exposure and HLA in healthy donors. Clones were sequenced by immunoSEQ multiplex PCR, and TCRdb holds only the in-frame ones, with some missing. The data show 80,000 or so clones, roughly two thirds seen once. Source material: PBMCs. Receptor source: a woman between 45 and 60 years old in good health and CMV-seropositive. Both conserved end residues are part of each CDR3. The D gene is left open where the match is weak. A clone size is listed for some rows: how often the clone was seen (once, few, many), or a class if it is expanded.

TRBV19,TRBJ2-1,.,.,TGTGCCAGTAGTATTGGCCGAGGGGAGCAGTTCTTC,CASSIGRGEQFF
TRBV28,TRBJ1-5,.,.,TGTGCCAGCAGTTTCGCTCTCGGAGGCAATCAGCCCCAGCATTTT,CASSFALGGNQPQHF
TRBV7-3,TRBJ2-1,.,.,TGTGCCAGCAGCTCATCAGGTAGTAATGAGCAGTTCTTC,CASSSSGSNEQFF
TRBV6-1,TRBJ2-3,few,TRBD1,TGTGCCAGCACCCAGACAGGGTTTATCACAGATACGCAGTATTTT,CASTQTGFITDTQYF
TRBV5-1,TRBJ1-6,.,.,TGCGCCAGCACCCAGGGTTCCTATAATTCACCCCTCCACTTT,CASTQGSYNSPLHF
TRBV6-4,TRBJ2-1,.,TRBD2,TGTGCCAGCAAAGGACTAGCGGGGGGTAATGAGCAGTTCTTC,CASKGLAGGNEQFF
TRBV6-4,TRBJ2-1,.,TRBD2,TGTGCCAGCAGTGAGCGGGGGGGCTCCTACAATGAGCAGTTCTTC,CASSERGGSYNEQFF
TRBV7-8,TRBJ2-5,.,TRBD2,TGTGCCAGCAGCTTAGTTCCTAGCGGGGGGCAAGAGACCCAGTACTTC,CASSLVPSGGQETQYF
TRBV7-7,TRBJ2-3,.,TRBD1,TGTGCCAGCAGTGCCGGGACAGGTGGCACAGATACGCAGTATTTT,CASSAGTGGTDTQYF
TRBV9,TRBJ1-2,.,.,TGTGCCAGCAGCGCCCGGGAAAGTGAAGGCTACACCTTC,CASSARESEGYTF
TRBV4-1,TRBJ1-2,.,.,TGCGCCAGCAGCCAAGATGACAGCCCGGGGGATGGCTACACCTTC,CASSQDDSPGDGYTF
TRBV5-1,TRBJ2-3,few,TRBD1,TGCGCCAGCAGCTCCACGACAGGGGGGACAGATACGCAGTATTTT,CASSSTTGGTDTQYF
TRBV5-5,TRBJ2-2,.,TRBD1,TGTGCCAGTTTACAGGGGAATGGGATCGGGGAGCTGTTTTTT,CASLQGNGIGELFF
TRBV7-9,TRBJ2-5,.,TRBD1,TGTGCCAGCAGCTTAAAACAGGGGACGGAGACCCAGTACTTC,CASSLKQGTETQYF
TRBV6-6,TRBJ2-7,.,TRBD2,TGTGCCAGCTTACGGGGGGGGTCCTACGAGCAGTACTTC,CASLRGGSYEQYF
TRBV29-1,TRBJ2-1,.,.,TGCAGCTCGGGTAACAATGAGCAGTTCTTC,CSSGNNEQFF
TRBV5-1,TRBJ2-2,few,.,TGCGCCAGCAGCGTATTAAACACCGGGGAGCTGTTTTTT,CASSVLNTGELFF